This TCR beta chain was documented in a study of graft-versus-host responses after intestinal transplantation. At the level of the study: Recipients had transplants, and these were multivisceral, liver-intestinal, or isolated intestinal.

Method: immunoSEQ multiplex PCR; TCRdb's copy keeps in-frame clones and lacks some. This sample has about 86,000 clones, with roughly 90% found just once. Findings of the study overall: Early post-transplant declines in HvG were associated with peak levels of circulating GvH clones. Graft-versus-host to host-versus-graft clonal ratios in allografts were high in patients with graft-donor T cell macrochimerism.

This clone came up a few times. The antigen is undetermined. Unmatched junction bases numbered 11, after V lost 2 bases and J lost 10 bases. Germline values: CDR1 MGHRA, CDR2 YSYEKL. The CDR3 is 17 residues long. The receptor's source is a human donor who was the organ donor for an intestinal transplant. Here the sequenced sample was unstimulated CD4+ T cells sorted from spleen or lymph node cells, taken before transplant. The V and J genes are TRBV4-1 and TRBJ1-6; 10 bases align to TRBD1. In nucleotides, the CDR3 is TGCGCCAGCAGCCAAATACCGACAGGGGGCGGTAGGTCACCCCTCCACTTT. Its translation is CASSQIPTGGGRSPLHF.